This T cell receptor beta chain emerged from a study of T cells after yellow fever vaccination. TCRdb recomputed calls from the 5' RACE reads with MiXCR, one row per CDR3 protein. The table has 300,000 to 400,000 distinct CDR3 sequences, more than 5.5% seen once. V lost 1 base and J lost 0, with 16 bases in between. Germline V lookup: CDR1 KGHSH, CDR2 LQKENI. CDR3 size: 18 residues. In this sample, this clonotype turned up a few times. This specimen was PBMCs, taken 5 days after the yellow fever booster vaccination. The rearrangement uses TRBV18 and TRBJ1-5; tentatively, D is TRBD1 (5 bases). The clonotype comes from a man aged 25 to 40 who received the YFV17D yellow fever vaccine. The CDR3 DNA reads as TGTGCCAGCTCACCACGTGCGACAGATACCTATAGCAATCAGCCCCAGCATTTT. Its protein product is CASSPRATDTYSNQPQHF. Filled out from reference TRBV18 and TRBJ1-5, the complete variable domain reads NAGVMQNPRHLVRRRGQEARLRCSPMKGHSHVYWYRQLPEEGLKFMVYLQKENIIDESGMPKERFSAEFPKEGPSILRIQQVVRGDSAAYFCASSPRATDTYSNQPQHFGDGTRLSIL.